These 30 T cell receptor beta chains were sequenced from one sample in a study of CD8+CD57+ T cells in acquired aplastic anemia. The template for TCR beta VDJ and CDR3 sequence profiling was genomic DNA. From the reads, TCRdb called clonotypes with MiXCR, one entry per CDR3 protein. Found here are under 200,000 distinct CDR3 sequences, 40% to 50% of them singletons; the top ten hold more than 30%. It was patients with CD8+CD57+ cell expansion by flow cytometry who were chosen for sequencing. The sequenced sample was sorted CD4+, CD8+, or CD8+CD57+ T cells (not recorded which) from PBMCs. Receptor source: a human donor with aplastic anemia.

This clonotype came up a few times. Possible read error: a much larger clone is one base away. The gene calls are TRBV5-4 and TRBJ1-1, with D possibly being TRBD1 (6 bases). This CDR3 has 11 amino acids. Per germline, CDR1 SGHNT and CDR2 YYREEE (reference sequence). CDR3 in DNA: TGTGCCAGCTCCAGGGGTATGGAAGCTCTCTTT. This sequence encodes CASSRGMEALF.

This clonotype was picked up one time. The chain has TRBV2 and TRBJ2-7; the D gene is possibly TRBD1 (6 bases). Per germline, CDR1 SNHLY and CDR2 FYNNEI. This CDR3 is built from 12 residues. Trimming cost V 6 bases and J 6 bases, with 12 bases left between them. CDR3 region: CASSAQGGEQYF. The CDR3 DNA reads TGTGCCAGCAGCGCACAGGGTGGCGAGCAGTACTTC.

This rearrangement joins TRBV7-2 to TRBJ2-7; D might be TRBD1 (5 bases). This CDR3 is 15 amino acids long. Trimming took off 6 bases at V and 4 bases at J, with 19 bases between the two ends. CDR1 is SGHTA and CDR2 is FQGNSA in the germline V gene. The CDR3 DNA is TGTGCCAGCAGATGGGCGACAGACACTTATTACGAGCAGTACTTC. Its protein is CASRWATDTYYEQYF.

Many counts were recorded for this clonotype. The rearrangement links TRBV14 to TRBJ2-3, with D perhaps assigned TRBD1 or TRBD2 (6 bases each). CDR3 length: 17 residues. The germline V gene has CDR1 SGHDN and CDR2 FVKESK. The ends were cut back, 4 bases at V and 4 bases at J, with 21 bases in the middle. The DNA for the CDR3 is TGTGCCAGCAGCCCGACCCCAGTGGGGGGCGGCGCAGATACGCAGTATTTT. Protein product: CASSPTPVGGGADTQYF.

This clonotype was seen a handful of times. The junction and the germline gene differ at one end; a read error may be behind it. The rearrangement joins TRBV7-2 to TRBJ1-2; 12 nucleotides match TRBD1. CDR3 length equals 17 residues. Germline CDR1 and CDR2: SGHTA and FQGNSA. The DNA for the CDR3 is TGTGCCAGCAGCTTAGCGTTGGGACAGGGGGCTTGGTATGGCTATACCTTC. Translation gives CASSLALGQGAWYGYTF.

Points on this clonotype: One junction end disagrees with the germline gene, perhaps due to a read error. The rearrangement joins TRBV11-2 to TRBJ1-4; D is unresolved. The CDR3 has 16 amino acids. The germline V gene encodes CDR1 SGHAT and CDR2 FQNNGV. DNA of the CDR3: TGTGCCAGCGGCTTTGGCAGAAGGGCAACTAATGAAAAACTGTTTTTT. Its translation is CASGFGRRATNEKLFF.

V is TRBV11-2 and J is TRBJ2-7; D call uncertain. Trimming took 2 bases from V and 4 from J, leaving 6 bases between them. Per the germline V gene, CDR1 is SGHAT and CDR2 is FQNNGV. The CDR3 runs to 12 residues. Here the CDR3 DNA reads TGTGCCAGCAGCTTAACCACTTACGAGCAGTACTTC. Translation gives CASSLTTYEQYF.

This clonotype has a handful of counts. V and J are TRBV9 and TRBJ2-3; TRBD2 matches at 10 bases. The CDR3 has 18 amino acids. V gave up 0 bases and J gave up 1 base; unmatched junction bases: 8. Germline lookup yields CDR1 SGDLS and CDR2 YYNGEE. CDR3 amino acids: CASSVGGGGLARTDTQYF. As DNA, the CDR3 is TGTGCCAGCAGCGTAGGAGGGGGGGGACTAGCGCGCACAGATACGCAGTATTTT.

The chain is built from TRBV7-4 and TRBJ2-6; no firm D call. Trimming shortened V by 1 base and J by 4 bases, and 5 bases separated the two germline ends. The length of the CDR3 is 14 residues. CDR1 and CDR2 (germline): SGHVT, SQSDAQ. The CDR3 reads CASSLGLGANVLTF. As DNA, the CDR3 is TGTGCCAGCAGCTTAGGGTTAGGGGCCAACGTCCTGACTTTC.

This clonotype was counted at least ten times. This CDR3 reads CASSMTPYEQYF. The CDR3 DNA sequence: TGTGCCAGCAGCATGACCCCTTACGAGCAGTACTTC. This chain connects TRBV11-2 to TRBJ2-7; D is unclear. Germline values: CDR1 SGHAT, CDR2 FQNNGV. V was shortened by 5 bases and J by 4 bases, with 9 bases between the two germline ends. The CDR3 runs to 12 residues.

The chain combines TRBV19 with TRBJ2-7, with 9 nucleotides matching TRBD2. Germline V gene sequence: CDR1 LNHDA, CDR2 SQIVND (reference sequence). The CDR3 consists of 15 residues. J gave up 1 base and V 3 bases, and 4 bases lay outside the gene matches. The CDR3 region is CASSISGGESYEQYF. For the CDR3, the DNA is TGTGCCAGTAGTATTAGCGGGGGAGAATCCTACGAGCAGTACTTC.

The chain has TRBV15 and TRBJ2-2, with a tentative D call TRBD2 (6 bases). The CDR3 loop spans 17 amino acids. Germline V gene data show CDR1 as LNHNV and CDR2 as YYDKDF (reference sequence). The V end was cut by 3 bases, the J end by 1 base, with 15 bases between. CDR3 nucleotides: TGTGCCACCAGCAGGGAAGGGCGGGATAGGAACACCGGGGAGCTGTTTTTT. Encoded protein: CATSREGRDRNTGELFF.

This clonotype showed up many times. The chain joins TRBV7-3 to TRBJ2-1, with D maybe TRBD2 (6 bases). Germline V lookup: CDR1 SGHTA, CDR2 FQGTGA. V was clipped by 3 bases and J by 8 bases, with 17 bases between them. The CDR3 contains 15 residues. In DNA, the CDR3 is TGTGCCAGCAGCTTCGGCGGGATGGGGCACGATGAGCAGTTCTTC. It codes for CASSFGGMGHDEQFF.

This clonotype was seen a handful of times. As the CDR3 is not closed by the conserved phenylalanine or tryptophan, this likely results from a read error. The chain is built from TRBV5-1 and TRBJ1-1; D unresolved. Trimming stripped 0 bases from V and 5 bases from J, with 2 bases between. This CDR3 region has 11 residues. Germline lookup yields CDR1 SGHRS and CDR2 YFSETQ. This CDR3 reads CASSLGTEAFS. The CDR3 nucleotides read TGCGCCAGCAGCTTGGGAACTGAAGCTTTCTCT.

This clonotype was seen many times. The chain uses TRBV19 and TRBJ2-7; no clear D gene. Germline-derived CDR1 and CDR2 are LNHDA and SQIVND (reference sequence). The CDR3 runs 11 residues. The V end lost 6 bases, the J end lost 1 base, and 4 bases lay between the germline ends. CDR3 in amino acids: CASRVSYEQYF. The DNA of the CDR3 is TGTGCCAGTAGGGTGTCCTACGAGCAGTACTTC.

This clonotype was detected only a few times. This chain connects TRBV20-1 to TRBJ2-7, with TRBD2 identical over 7 bases. CDR1 DFQATT and CDR2 SNEGSKA come from the germline V gene (reference sequence). The CDR3 consists of 15 residues. V lost 0 bases, J lost 3 bases, and 8 bases stayed unmatched. The CDR3 reads CSARDAVGGNYEQYF. CDR3 sequence (DNA): TGCAGTGCTAGAGATGCGGTGGGGGGGAACTACGAGCAGTACTTC.

This clonotype was seen just once. The rearrangement links TRBV6-5 to TRBJ1-1; no clear D. The ends were cut back, 3 bases at V and 0 bases at J, with 11 bases in the middle. Germline CDR1 and CDR2: MNHEY and SVGAGI. The CDR3 spans 15 residues. CDR3 sequence: CASSYRGDMNTEAFF. CDR3 in DNA: TGTGCCAGCAGTTATCGGGGAGACATGAACACTGAAGCTTTCTTT.

The rearrangement joins TRBV5-1 to TRBJ2-5, with 8 positions matching TRBD2. V was pared by 4 bases and J by 5 bases, with 13 bases of the junction left unmatched. Germline-derived CDR1 and CDR2 are SGHRS and YFSETQ. The CDR3 has 16 residues. CDR3: CASSPSVAGGGETQYF. As DNA, the CDR3 is TGCGCCAGCAGCCCAAGTGTCGCGGGAGGAGGCGAGACCCAGTACTTC.

This rearrangement joins TRBV9 to TRBJ1-1; possible D gene TRBD1, 6 bases. Germline assignment: CDR1 SGDLS and CDR2 YYNGEE. The V and J ends lost 6 bases and 11 bases respectively, with 38 bases between them. The CDR3 runs to 19 residues. This chain's CDR3 is CASTPAGQGLWTEEKGAFF. CDR3 in DNA: TGTGCCAGCACCCCAGCGGGGCAGGGGCTTTGGACTGAGGAGAAGGGGGCTTTCTTT.

V and J are TRBV6-5 and TRBJ1-1; D remains unclear. The ends were cut back, 2 bases at V and 1 base at J, with 8 bases in the middle. The CDR3 has 14 residues. Germline CDR1 and CDR2: MNHEY and SVGAGI. CDR3 in amino acids: CASSYSGSNTEAFF. The CDR3 DNA reads as TGTGCCAGCAGTTACAGCGGGTCGAACACTGAAGCTTTCTTT.

This clonotype came up many times. V gene TRBV7-3 combines with J gene TRBJ2-7, with D perhaps TRBD2 (5 bases). In germline, CDR1 is SGHTA, CDR2 FQGTGA. Trimming took 0 bases from V and 7 from J, leaving 7 bases between them. The CDR3 loop spans 12 amino acids. The CDR3 bases are TGTGCCAGCAGCTTAACTACGGGAGAGCAGTACTTC. Amino acid sequence: CASSLTTGEQYF.

V gene TRBV7-2 combines with J gene TRBJ1-6; D gene unclear. Trimming removed 5 bases from V and 5 bases from J, with 7 bases in between. This CDR3 comprises 13 residues. Germline CDR1 reads SGHTA; CDR2 reads FQGNSA. CDR3 sequence: CASSRPHNSPLHF. The CDR3 nucleotides are TGTGCCAGCAGCAGGCCGCATAATTCACCCCTCCACTTT. Filled out from reference TRBV7-2 and TRBJ1-6, the complete variable domain reads GAGVSQSPSNKVTEKGKDVELRCDPISGHTALYWYRQSLGQGLEFLIYFQGNSAPDKSGLPSDRFSAERTGGSVSTLTIQRTQQEDSAVYLCASSRPHNSPLHFGNGTRLTVT.

The V gene is TRBV11-1, the J gene TRBJ1-6; 7 positions agree with TRBD1. This CDR3 is built from 16 residues. The V segment lost 5 bases and the J segment 7 bases; nucleotides outside the gene matches: 11. The germline V gene encodes CDR1 SGHAT and CDR2 FQDESV (reference sequence). The CDR3, as DNA: TGTGCCAGCAGCCGGGTGGTGGACAGGAGGAATTCACCCCTCCACTTT. Protein: CASSRVVDRRNSPLHF.

CDR3 DNA: TGTGCCAGCAACAGGGATGGGAGGTCTTCACCCCTCCACTTT. This translates into CASNRDGRSSPLHF. The gene calls are TRBV2 and TRBJ1-6; D perhaps matches TRBD1 (6 bases). Trimming pared 7 bases from V and 9 bases from J, leaving 16 bases between. The CDR3 has 14 residues. The germline gives CDR1 SNHLY, CDR2 FYNNEI.

This clonotype has ten or more counts. This chain joins TRBV5-1 and TRBJ2-3; 7 nucleotides match TRBD2. Germline CDR1 and CDR2: SGHRS and YFSETQ. J was trimmed by 5 bases and V by 4 bases; bases with no gene match: 7. The CDR3 is 14 amino acids. The CDR3 loop reads CASSGGSTEDTQYF. The DNA for the CDR3 is TGCGCCAGCAGCGGCGGGAGTACAGAAGATACGCAGTATTTT.

The genes are TRBV7-7 and TRBJ2-7, with D possibly TRBD1 on 5 matching bases. This CDR3 comprises 13 residues. Trimming removed 4 bases from V and 4 bases from J, with 11 bases in between. The V gene's germline CDR1 is SSHAT and CDR2 FNYEAQ (reference sequence). The CDR3 is CASSYPTEYEQYF. In DNA, the CDR3 is TGTGCCAGCAGCTACCCGACAGAATACGAGCAGTACTTC.

This clonotype was seen just once. The CDR3 loop reads CASSLTVSSYEQYF. As DNA, the CDR3 is TGTGCCAGCAGCTTGACGGTGAGCTCCTACGAGCAGTACTTC. This chain uses TRBV7-3 with TRBJ2-7; no definite D call. The length of the CDR3 is 14 residues. V gave up 3 bases and J gave up 0 bases, with 9 bases separating them. In germline, CDR1 is SGHTA, CDR2 FQGTGA. Supplemented by reference TRBV7-3 and TRBJ2-7, the full variable domain reads GAGVSQTPSNKVTEKGKYVELRCDPISGHTALYWYRQSLGQGPEFLIYFQGTGAADDSGLPNDRFFAVRPEGSVSTLKIQRTERGDSAVYLCASSLTVSSYEQYFGPGTRLTVT.

The V gene is TRBV15, the J gene TRBJ1-1; 8 nucleotides match TRBD1. The CDR3 covers 13 residues. Germline V CDR1 and CDR2: LNHNV, YYDKDF (reference sequence). V was clipped by 3 bases and J by 5 bases; unmatched bases: 2. The DNA of the CDR3 is TGTGCCACCAGCAGGACAGGGGAAACTGAAGCTTTCTTT. It codes for CATSRTGETEAFF.

This rearrangement joins TRBV11-1 to TRBJ2-1, with TRBD2 matching 15 bases. CDR1 is SGHAT, CDR2 FQDESV, per germline (reference sequence). The CDR3 length is 16 residues. V was pared by 8 bases and J by 9 bases, with 11 bases of the junction left unmatched. The CDR3 nucleotides read TGTGCCAGCGGCCCGCCGGGACTAGCGGGAGGTGGTGAGCAGTTCTTC. This sequence encodes CASGPPGLAGGGEQFF.

The table lists this clonotype with many counts. This chain links TRBV7-8 with TRBJ2-7; a weak D match, TRBD1 (6 bases). The V and J ends lost 3 bases and 2 bases respectively, with 17 bases between them. The CDR3 consists of 16 residues. Germline V gives CDR1 SGHVS, CDR2 FQNEAQ. The DNA of the CDR3 is TGTGCCAGCAGCTTCACCCCTACAGGGATCCCCTACGAGCAGTACTTC. This codes for CASSFTPTGIPYEQYF.